The next 30 T cell receptor beta chains were all read from a single sample in a study of cytotoxic CD8 clonotypes in ibrutinib-treated CLL. The data were produced by immunoSEQ multiplex PCR, yet TCRdb's version contains in-frame clones alone and is incomplete. Of under 200,000 clones listed, approximately 84% are singletons. Sequenced here: PBMCs, sampled after 24 months of ibrutinib treatment. Receptor source: a human donor with chronic lymphocytic leukemia.

The V call is TRBV7-9, the J call TRBJ2-5; 8 bases align to TRBD2. Germline V gene data show CDR1 as SEHNR and CDR2 as FQNEAQ (reference sequence). This CDR3 spans 13 amino acids. The trim removed 6 bases at V and 1 base at J, leaving 1 base unmatched. The CDR3 nucleotides are TGTGCCAGCAGGACTAGCGCCCAAGAGACCCAGTACTTC. Translating gives CASRTSAQETQYF.

This clone occurred a few times. This chain uses TRBV11-1 with TRBJ2-2; TRBD2 matches at 7 bases. Germline V gene sequence: CDR1 SGHAT, CDR2 FQDESV (reference sequence). V shed 3 bases, J shed 4 bases, and the junction held 5 bases outside the gene matches. This CDR3 contains 15 residues. CDR3 sequence reads: CASSFPGGSTGELFF. The CDR3 nucleotides read TGTGCCAGCAGCTTTCCCGGGGGGAGCACCGGGGAGCTGTTTTTT. Filled out from reference TRBV11-1 and TRBJ2-2, the complete variable domain reads EAEVAQSPRYKITEKSQAVAFWCDPISGHATLYWYRQILGQGPELLVQFQDESVVDDSQLPKDRFSAERLKGVDSTLKIQPAELGDSAMYLCASSFPGGSTGELFFGEGSRLTVL.

This clone was detected only once. This chain joins TRBV6-5 and TRBJ1-5; D is ambiguous. The length of the CDR3 is 13 residues. V gave up 6 bases and J gave up 8 bases, with 14 bases separating them. In germline, CDR1 is MNHEY, CDR2 SVGAGI. The CDR3 loop is CASRVDTIEPQHF. Written as DNA, the CDR3 is TGTGCCAGCAGAGTCGACACCATTGAGCCCCAGCATTTT.

The rearrangement uses TRBV11-2 and TRBJ2-3, with D maybe TRBD1 (6 bases). The CDR3 loop spans 15 amino acids. V was trimmed by 0 bases and J by 2 bases, leaving 9 bases between them. CDR1 and CDR2 from the germline V gene are SGHAT and FQNNGV. Here the CDR3 reads CASSLDAGATDTQYF. The DNA for the CDR3 is TGTGCCAGCAGCTTAGATGCAGGGGCCACAGATACGCAGTATTTT.

The chain recombines TRBV28 with TRBJ2-1, with 8 bases matching TRBD2. The germline CDR1 and CDR2 sequences are MDHEN and SYDVKM. The CDR3 has 15 residues. V dropped 4 bases and J dropped 8; count of bases not matched to a gene: 10. In nucleotides, the CDR3 is TGTGCCAGCAGTTCCCCCCGGGAGGGGACCTATGAGCAGTTCTTC. Its protein is CASSSPREGTYEQFF.

The chain's CDR3 is CASSVGTDLSYNEQFF. CDR3 DNA: TGTGCCAGCAGCGTAGGGACCGACCTCTCCTACAATGAGCAGTTCTTC. This rearrangement joins TRBV14 to TRBJ2-1, with D tentatively TRBD1 or TRBD2 (5 bases each). This CDR3 spans 16 amino acids. CDR1 and CDR2 from the germline V gene are SGHDN and FVKESK. The V gene lost 5 bases and the J gene lost 0 bases, with 14 bases spanning the gap.

V usage is TRBV6-6 and J usage is TRBJ2-5; 8 bases fit TRBD2. V gave up 6 bases and J gave up 4 bases; unmatched junction bases: 13. Germline lookup yields CDR1 MNHNY and CDR2 SVGAGI (reference sequence). This CDR3 has 16 amino acids. CDR3 sequence: CASSPDSGGRRETQYF. The DNA for the CDR3 is TGTGCCAGCAGCCCGGACTCGGGGGGGCGGCGAGAGACCCAGTACTTC.

The chain is built from TRBV9 and TRBJ2-5, with D unclear. This CDR3 is 13 amino acids long. Germline V lookup: CDR1 SGDLS, CDR2 YYNGEE. The V end lost 0 bases, the J end lost 5 bases, and 8 bases lay between the germline ends. The CDR3 protein is CASSVVVGETQYF. The CDR3 DNA reads as TGTGCCAGCAGCGTAGTAGTGGGGGAGACCCAGTACTTC.

The chain recombines TRBV19 with TRBJ1-2, with 8 bases lining up with TRBD1. This CDR3 is 13 amino acids long. V lost 9 bases and J lost 2; bases outside the gene matches: 5. Per the germline V gene, CDR1 is LNHDA and CDR2 is SQIVND (reference sequence). The CDR3 is CASSQGGNYGYTF. CDR3 nucleotide sequence: TGTGCCAGCTCACAGGGGGGAAACTATGGCTACACCTTC.

The V gene is TRBV4-2, the J gene TRBJ2-1; D perhaps matches TRBD2 (6 bases). V was trimmed by 5 bases and J by 6 bases, leaving 20 bases between them. Germline CDR1 reads LGHNA; CDR2 reads YNFKEQ. The CDR3 loop spans 16 amino acids. In DNA form, the CDR3 reads TGTGCCAGCAGCATCCGACCGGCGGGAACCGGCAATGAGCAGTTCTTC. As protein: CASSIRPAGTGNEQFF.

The rearrangement uses TRBV5-6 and TRBJ1-2; D ambiguous. CDR3 size: 13 residues. V was pared by 6 bases and J by 2 bases, with 11 bases between. Germline assignment: CDR1 SGHDT and CDR2 YYEEEE. The DNA for the CDR3 is TGTGCCAGCACCTTCAGACGCAACTATGGCTACACCTTC. It encodes CASTFRRNYGYTF.

CDR3 sequence (DNA): TGTGCCAGCTCACCTACAGGGAACGAGCAGTACTTC. This translates into CASSPTGNEQYF. J is TRBJ2-7 and V is TRBV18; possible D gene TRBD1, 6 bases. The CDR3 has 12 residues. Between the trimmed V and J ends, which lost 3 bases and 5 bases, there was a span of 8 bases. Per the germline V gene, CDR1 is KGHSH and CDR2 is LQKENI. Complete variable domain (other parts from reference TRBV18 and TRBJ2-7): NAGVMQNPRHLVRRRGQEARLRCSPMKGHSHVYWYRQLPEEGLKFMVYLQKENIIDESGMPKERFSAEFPKEGPSILRIQQVVRGDSAAYFCASSPTGNEQYFGPGTRLTVT.

The chain recombines TRBV5-6 with TRBJ1-2; 7 positions match TRBD1. Trimming at V came to 3 bases and at J to 4 bases, leaving 15 bases not matched to a gene. Germline V gene data show CDR1 as SGHDT and CDR2 as YYEEEE. There are 17 residues in the CDR3. CDR3 in DNA: TGTGCCAGCAGCTGGCGAGGGACAGCTAAGATTAGCTATGGCTACACCTTC. Its protein is CASSWRGTAKISYGYTF.

The rearrangement uses TRBV2 and TRBJ1-2; 11 nucleotides match TRBD1. The CDR3 runs to 14 residues. Looked up from germline, CDR1 is SNHLY and CDR2 is FYNNEI. V shed 6 bases and J 7 bases; nucleotides not matched to a gene: 7. DNA for the CDR3: TGTGCCAGCAGCGAGGACAGGGGGCTTGGTGGCTACACCTTC. Its translation: CASSEDRGLGGYTF. Full variable domain (outside the CDR3, taken from reference TRBV2 and TRBJ1-2): EPEVTQTPSHQVTQMGQEVILRCVPISNHLYFYWYRQILGQKVEFLVSFYNNEISEKSEIFDDQFSVERPDGSNFTLKIRSTKLEDSAMYFCASSEDRGLGGYTFGSGTRLTVV.

This clone was observed once. This sequence joins TRBV4-3 and TRBJ1-3; D not certain. The CDR3 spans 14 residues. V shed 3 bases and J shed 4 bases, with 10 bases lying between them. The germline CDR1 and CDR2 sequences are LGHNA and YSLEER. The CDR3 loop is CASSQTSGGNTIYF. CDR3 bases: TGCGCCAGCAGCCAGACCTCCGGAGGAAACACCATATATTTT.

The chain joins TRBV29-1 to TRBJ2-7; 8 bases line up with TRBD1. CDR1 SQVTM and CDR2 ANQGSEA come from the germline V gene. The ends lost 4 bases at V and 5 bases at J; junction bases unmatched: 7. CDR3 length: 13 amino acids. The CDR3 nucleotides read TGCAGCGTTGCAGACAGGGGTGGGGACGAGCAGTACTTC. Encoded protein: CSVADRGGDEQYF.

The rearrangement links TRBV28 to TRBJ1-1; 7 nucleotides line up with TRBD1. The germline V gene encodes CDR1 MDHEN and CDR2 SYDVKM. The CDR3 consists of 11 residues. V was clipped by 11 bases and J by 12 bases; unmatched bases: 12. This CDR3 reads CAGADRRTSFF. In nucleotides, the CDR3 is TGTGCCGGGGCGGACAGGCGGACATCTTTCTTT. Based on the CDR3 plus reference TRBV28 and TRBJ1-1, the full variable domain is DVKVTQSSRYLVKRTGEKVFLECVQDMDHENMFWYRQDPGLGLRLIYFSYDVKMKEKGDIPEGYSVSREKKERFSLILESASTNQTSMYLCAGADRRTSFFGQGTRLTVV.

CDR3 loop: CASSFNGLEQFF. The CDR3 region has the DNA TGTGCCAGCAGTTTTAATGGGCTGGAGCAGTTCTTC. The chain couples TRBV6-5 to TRBJ2-1; no clear D. Trimming took off 4 bases at V and 10 bases at J, with 11 bases between the two ends. This CDR3 is 12 amino acids long. Germline V lookup: CDR1 MNHEY, CDR2 SVGAGI.

The chain employs TRBV18 and TRBJ1-1; 8 bases align to TRBD1. J gave up 0 bases and V 5 bases, and 14 bases lay outside the gene matches. This CDR3 is built from 18 residues. The germline CDR1 and CDR2 sequences are KGHSH and LQKENI. The CDR3 region is CASSGRTGKGFMNTEAFF. DNA for the CDR3: TGTGCCAGCTCAGGGCGGACAGGGAAAGGTTTCATGAACACTGAAGCTTTCTTT.

For this clone: Other nucleotide sequences in the sample specify the same CDR3. The chain couples TRBV10-3 to TRBJ2-7, with 9 bases identical to TRBD1. Per the germline V gene, CDR1 is ENHRY and CDR2 is SYGVKD. V lost 2 bases, J lost 1 base, and 3 bases stayed unmatched. CDR3 length equals 15 residues. CDR3 region: CAISEPGTGSYEQYF. In nucleotides, the CDR3 is TGTGCCATCAGTGAGCCCGGGACAGGGTCCTACGAGCAGTACTTC.

In the case of this clone: The sample contains more than one DNA sequence encoding this CDR3. The V call is TRBV6-5, the J call TRBJ1-5; 7 bases are a match to TRBD1. V gave up 2 bases and J gave up 3 bases; unmatched junction bases: 4. CDR3 size: 15 residues. The germline V gene has CDR1 MNHEY and CDR2 SVGAGI. The CDR3 spells CASSYGQGVNQPQHF. Here the CDR3 DNA reads TGTGCCAGCAGTTACGGGCAGGGGGTCAATCAGCCCCAGCATTTT.

Worth noting for this clone: At one end the junction does not follow the germline gene, possibly because of a read error. The chain employs TRBV7-9 and TRBJ1-1; D gene ambiguous. The CDR3 runs to 13 residues. Germline CDR1 reads SEHNR; CDR2 reads FQNEAQ (reference sequence). CDR3 coding DNA: TGTGCCAGCAGATTAGAGGGAAGGAGTGAAGCTTTCTTT. Encoded protein: CASRLEGRSEAFF.

This rearrangement joins TRBV10-2 to TRBJ1-1; maybe TRBD1 (5 bases). This CDR3 contains 12 residues. Per germline, CDR1 WSHSY and CDR2 SAAADI. Trimming stripped 4 bases from V and 8 bases from J, with 11 bases between. The CDR3 sequence: CASSVGAWEAFF. As DNA, the CDR3 is TGCGCCAGCAGTGTAGGGGCATGGGAAGCTTTCTTT.

This rearrangement joins TRBV30 to TRBJ2-1; a weak D match, TRBD1 (6 bases). CDR1 is GTSNPN and CDR2 is SVGIG in the germline V gene (reference sequence). This CDR3 spans 13 amino acids. V was shortened by 2 bases and J by 10 bases, with 15 bases between the two germline ends. The CDR3 DNA follows: TGTGCCTGGAGTCCCCGGACAGAGGGGGAGCAGTTCTTC. Its translation: CAWSPRTEGEQFF.

The chain recombines TRBV19 with TRBJ1-5; no clear D. In germline, CDR1 is LNHDA, CDR2 SQIVND (reference sequence). The length of the CDR3 is 19 residues. Trimming pared 3 bases from V and 5 bases from J, leaving 26 bases between. DNA for the CDR3: TGTGCCAGTAGTATTCGGGGTGAGGGAAGCGTCTCCCCTCATCAGCCCCAGCATTTT. This encodes CASSIRGEGSVSPHQPQHF.

The chain recombines TRBV6-5 with TRBJ2-7; tentative D call: TRBD2 (6 bases). V was trimmed by 0 bases and J by 4 bases, leaving 13 bases between them. The germline V gene has CDR1 MNHEY and CDR2 SVGAGI. This CDR3 contains 15 residues. The DNA of the CDR3 is TGTGCCAGCAGTTACTCGTCTGGTAGCGGATACGAGCAGTACTTC. It encodes CASSYSSGSGYEQYF.

The rearrangement links TRBV30 to TRBJ1-2; no clear D gene. Germline lookup yields CDR1 GTSNPN and CDR2 SVGIG (reference sequence). With 4 bases removed from V and 3 bases from J, the gap between germline ends came to 6 bases. The length of the CDR3 is 11 residues. In DNA form, the CDR3 reads TGTGCCTGGAACGGGTACTATGGCTACACCTTC. It translates to CAWNGYYGYTF.

V and J are TRBV6-5 and TRBJ1-2, with D uncertain. CDR3 size: 12 residues. The germline V and J ends were trimmed by 2 bases and 5 bases, with 6 bases remaining between them. Per the germline V gene, CDR1 is MNHEY and CDR2 is SVGAGI. The CDR3 DNA reads TGTGCCAGCAGTTACCCAGAGTATGGCTACACCTTC. Its protein is CASSYPEYGYTF.

With regard to this clone: Other DNA sequences in the sample encode the same CDR3. The V and J genes are TRBV18 and TRBJ2-1, with TRBD2 matching 7 bases. The V and J ends lost 5 bases and 1 base, in that order; junction bases with no gene match: 2. The CDR3 consists of 14 residues. Germline V gene data show CDR1 as KGHSH and CDR2 as LQKENI. CDR3: CASSGGGSYNEQFF. DNA of the CDR3: TGTGCCAGCTCAGGCGGGGGATCCTACAATGAGCAGTTCTTC.

This sequence joins TRBV19 and TRBJ1-3; D not resolved. Trimming pared 7 bases from V and 0 bases from J, leaving 10 bases between. This CDR3 comprises 14 residues. From germline, CDR1 is LNHDA and CDR2 SQIVND (reference sequence). The DNA of the CDR3 is TGTGCCAGTAAGCGGGCTACCTCTGGAAACACCATATATTTT. Protein: CASKRATSGNTIYF. Filled out from reference TRBV19 and TRBJ1-3, the complete variable domain reads DGGITQSPKYLFRKEGQNVTLSCEQNLNHDAMYWYRQDPGQGLRLIYYSQIVNDFQKGDIAEGYSVSREKKESFPLTVTSAQKNPTAFYLCASKRATSGNTIYFGEGSWLTVV.